This TCR beta chain was retrieved from a study of immune characterization of retroperitoneal liposarcoma. This clonotype has at least ten counts. TCRdb reprocessed the PCR reads with MiXCR, giving one entry per CDR3 protein. The table lists more than 10,000 distinct CDR3 sequences, about 27% of them singletons. Trimming left V 5 bases short and J 0 bases short, with 8 bases between. The CDR3 loop spans 15 amino acids. The chain joins TRBV12-3 or TRBV12-4 to TRBJ2-6; D not resolved. The sequence was collected from a female donor with retroperitoneal liposarcoma. Sequencing input: tumor tissue. The DNA of the CDR3 is TGTGCCAGCAGTATCGGTTTCTCTGGGGCCAACGTCCTGACTTTC. This codes for CASSIGFSGANVLTF.